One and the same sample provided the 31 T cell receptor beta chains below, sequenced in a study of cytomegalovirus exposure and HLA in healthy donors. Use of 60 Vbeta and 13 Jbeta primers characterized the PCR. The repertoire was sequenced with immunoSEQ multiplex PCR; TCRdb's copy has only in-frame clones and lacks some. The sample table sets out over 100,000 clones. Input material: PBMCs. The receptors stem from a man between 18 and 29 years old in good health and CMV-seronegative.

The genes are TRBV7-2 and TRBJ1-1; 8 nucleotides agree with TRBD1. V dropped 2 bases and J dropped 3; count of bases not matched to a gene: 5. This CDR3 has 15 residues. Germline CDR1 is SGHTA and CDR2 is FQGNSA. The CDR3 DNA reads TGTGCCAGCAGCTTATCCCGGGACAGGCACACTGAAGCTTTCTTT. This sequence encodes CASSLSRDRHTEAFF.

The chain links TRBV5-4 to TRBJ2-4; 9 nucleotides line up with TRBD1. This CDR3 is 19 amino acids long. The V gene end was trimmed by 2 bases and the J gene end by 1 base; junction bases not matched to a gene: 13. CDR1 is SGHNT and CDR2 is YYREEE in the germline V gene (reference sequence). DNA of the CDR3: TGTGCCAGCAGCTTTTTAGGGACAGGGAACATTCGGGCCAAAAACATTCAGTACTTC. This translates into CASSFLGTGNIRAKNIQYF. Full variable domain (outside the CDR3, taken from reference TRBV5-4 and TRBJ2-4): ETGVTQSPTHLIKTRGQQVTLRCSSQSGHNTVSWYQQALGQGPQFIFQYYREEENGRGNFPPRFSGLQFPNYSSELNVNALELDDSALYLCASSFLGTGNIRAKNIQYFGAGTRLSVL.

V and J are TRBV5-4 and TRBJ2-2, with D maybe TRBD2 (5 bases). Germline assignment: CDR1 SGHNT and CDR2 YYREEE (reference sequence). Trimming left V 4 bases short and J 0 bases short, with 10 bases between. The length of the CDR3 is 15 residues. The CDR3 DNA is TGTGCCAGCAGCCGGGAAGCCGCGAACACCGGGGAGCTGTTTTTT. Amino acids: CASSREAANTGELFF.

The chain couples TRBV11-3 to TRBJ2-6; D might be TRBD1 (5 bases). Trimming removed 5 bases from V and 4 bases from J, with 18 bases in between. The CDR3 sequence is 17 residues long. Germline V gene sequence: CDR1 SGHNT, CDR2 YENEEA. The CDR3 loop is CASSIPFRRAGANVLTF. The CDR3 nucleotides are TGTGCCAGCAGCATCCCCTTCCGCAGGGCGGGGGCCAACGTCCTGACTTTC.

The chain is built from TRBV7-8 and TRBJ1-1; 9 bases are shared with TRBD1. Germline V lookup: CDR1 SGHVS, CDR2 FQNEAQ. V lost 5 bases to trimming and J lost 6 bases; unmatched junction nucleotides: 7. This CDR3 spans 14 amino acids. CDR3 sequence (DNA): TGTGCCAGCAGCGCCCGGGACAGGGAGGCTGAAGCTTTCTTT. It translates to CASSARDREAEAFF.

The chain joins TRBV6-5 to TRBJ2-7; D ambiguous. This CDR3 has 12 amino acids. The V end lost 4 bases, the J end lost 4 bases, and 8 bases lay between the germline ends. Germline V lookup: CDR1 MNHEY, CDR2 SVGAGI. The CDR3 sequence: CASSSAGYEQYF. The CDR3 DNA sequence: TGTGCCAGCAGTTCCGCAGGTTACGAGCAGTACTTC.

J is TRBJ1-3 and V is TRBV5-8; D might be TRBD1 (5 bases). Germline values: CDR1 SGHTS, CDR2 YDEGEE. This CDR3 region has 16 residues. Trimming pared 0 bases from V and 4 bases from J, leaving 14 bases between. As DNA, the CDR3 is TGTGCCAGCAGCTTGGTAAACCGGCAGGGAGGAAACACCATATATTTT. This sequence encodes CASSLVNRQGGNTIYF.

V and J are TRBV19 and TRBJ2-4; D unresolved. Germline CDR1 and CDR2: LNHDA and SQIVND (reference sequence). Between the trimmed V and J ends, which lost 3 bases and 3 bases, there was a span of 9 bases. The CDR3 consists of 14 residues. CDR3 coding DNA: TGTGCCAGTAGTATTCAGGATGTCAAAAACATTCAGTACTTC. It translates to CASSIQDVKNIQYF.

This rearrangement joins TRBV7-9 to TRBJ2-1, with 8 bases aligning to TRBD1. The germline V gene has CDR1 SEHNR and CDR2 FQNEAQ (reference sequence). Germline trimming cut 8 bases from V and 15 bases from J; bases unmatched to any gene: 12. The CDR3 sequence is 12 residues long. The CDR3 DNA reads TGTGCCAGCCTACTCGACAGGGGAAGGTCGTTCTTC. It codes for CASLLDRGRSFF.

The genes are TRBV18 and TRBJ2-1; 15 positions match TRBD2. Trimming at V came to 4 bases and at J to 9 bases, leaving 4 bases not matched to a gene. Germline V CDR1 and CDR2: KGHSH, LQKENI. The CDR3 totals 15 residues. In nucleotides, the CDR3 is TGTGCCAGCTCACAAGGACTAGCGGGGGGGATTGAGCAGTTCTTC. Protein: CASSQGLAGGIEQFF.

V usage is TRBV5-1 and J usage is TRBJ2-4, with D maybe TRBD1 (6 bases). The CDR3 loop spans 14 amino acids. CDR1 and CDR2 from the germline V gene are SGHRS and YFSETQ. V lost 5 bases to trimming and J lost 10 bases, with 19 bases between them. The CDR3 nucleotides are TGCGCCAGCAGGCAGACAGACAGGCATTATATTCAGTACTTC. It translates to CASRQTDRHYIQYF.

CDR3 loop: CAWREGGLGSPLHF. CDR3 coding DNA: TGTGCCTGGAGAGAGGGTGGGTTGGGATCACCCCTCCACTTT. The chain combines TRBV30 with TRBJ1-6, with D uncertain. This CDR3 contains 14 residues. V gave up 3 bases and J gave up 10 bases, with 16 bases separating them. CDR1 and CDR2 from the germline V gene are GTSNPN and SVGIG (reference sequence).

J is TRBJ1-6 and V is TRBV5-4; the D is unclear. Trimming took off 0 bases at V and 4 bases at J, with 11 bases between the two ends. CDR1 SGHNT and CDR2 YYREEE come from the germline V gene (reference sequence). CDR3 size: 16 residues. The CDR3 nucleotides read TGTGCCAGCAGCTTGGTAGGCGGGCGATATAATTCACCCCTCCACTTT. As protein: CASSLVGGRYNSPLHF. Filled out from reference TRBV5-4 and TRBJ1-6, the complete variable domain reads ETGVTQSPTHLIKTRGQQVTLRCSSQSGHNTVSWYQQALGQGPQFIFQYYREEENGRGNFPPRFSGLQFPNYSSELNVNALELDDSALYLCASSLVGGRYNSPLHFGNGTRLTVT.

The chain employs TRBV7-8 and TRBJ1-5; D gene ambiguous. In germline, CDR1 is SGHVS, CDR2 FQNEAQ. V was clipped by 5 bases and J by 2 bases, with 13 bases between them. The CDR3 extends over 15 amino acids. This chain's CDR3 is CASSPARFGNQPQHF. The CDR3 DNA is TGTGCCAGCAGCCCCGCGAGGTTTGGCAATCAGCCCCAGCATTTT.

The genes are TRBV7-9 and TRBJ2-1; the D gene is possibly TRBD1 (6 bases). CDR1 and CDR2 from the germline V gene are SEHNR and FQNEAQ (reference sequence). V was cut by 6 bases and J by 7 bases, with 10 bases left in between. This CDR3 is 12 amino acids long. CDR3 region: CASRSDRNEQFF. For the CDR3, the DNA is TGTGCCAGCAGATCGGACAGAAATGAGCAGTTCTTC.

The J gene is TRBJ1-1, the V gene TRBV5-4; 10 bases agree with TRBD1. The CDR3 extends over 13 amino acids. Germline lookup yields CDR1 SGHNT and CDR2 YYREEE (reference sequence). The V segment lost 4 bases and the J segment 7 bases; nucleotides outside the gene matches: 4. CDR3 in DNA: TGTGCCAGCAGCCACGGACAGGGGGGTGAAGCTTTCTTT. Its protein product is CASSHGQGGEAFF.

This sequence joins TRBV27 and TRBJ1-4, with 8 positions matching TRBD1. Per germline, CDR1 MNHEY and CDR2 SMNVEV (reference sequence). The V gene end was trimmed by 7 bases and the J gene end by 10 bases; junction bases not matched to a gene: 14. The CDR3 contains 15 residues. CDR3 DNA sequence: TGTGCCAGCACGGGTTTAGGGCAGGGGGCGGGAAAACTGTTTTTT. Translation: CASTGLGQGAGKLFF.

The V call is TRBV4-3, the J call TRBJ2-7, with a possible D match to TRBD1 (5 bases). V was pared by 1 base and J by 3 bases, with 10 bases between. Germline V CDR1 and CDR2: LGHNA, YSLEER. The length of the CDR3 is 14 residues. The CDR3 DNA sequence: TGCGCCAGCAGCCAAGGGCAGGGAAACTACGAGCAGTACTTC. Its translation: CASSQGQGNYEQYF.

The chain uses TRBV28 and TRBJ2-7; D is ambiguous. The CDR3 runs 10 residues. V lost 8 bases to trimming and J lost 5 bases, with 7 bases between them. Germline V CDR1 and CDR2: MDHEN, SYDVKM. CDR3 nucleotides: TGTGCCAGCGGTCGGGACGAGCAGTACTTC. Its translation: CASGRDEQYF. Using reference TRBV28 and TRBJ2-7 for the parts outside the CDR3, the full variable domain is DVKVTQSSRYLVKRTGEKVFLECVQDMDHENMFWYRQDPGLGLRLIYFSYDVKMKEKGDIPEGYSVSREKKERFSLILESASTNQTSMYLCASGRDEQYFGPGTRLTVT.

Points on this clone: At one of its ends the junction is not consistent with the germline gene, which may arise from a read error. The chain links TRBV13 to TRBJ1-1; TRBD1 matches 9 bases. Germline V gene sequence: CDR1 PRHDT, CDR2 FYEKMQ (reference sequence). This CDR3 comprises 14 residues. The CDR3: CASSLGQGMSEAFF. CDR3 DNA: TGTGCCAGCAGCCTAGGACAGGGGATGTCTGAAGCTTTCTTT.

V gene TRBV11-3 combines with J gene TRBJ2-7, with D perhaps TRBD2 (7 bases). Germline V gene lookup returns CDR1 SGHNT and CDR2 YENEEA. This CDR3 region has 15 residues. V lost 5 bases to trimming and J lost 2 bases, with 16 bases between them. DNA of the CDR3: TGTGCCAGCAGCCGCGGGGGCCTGGGAACCTACGAGCAGTACTTC. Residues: CASSRGGLGTYEQYF.

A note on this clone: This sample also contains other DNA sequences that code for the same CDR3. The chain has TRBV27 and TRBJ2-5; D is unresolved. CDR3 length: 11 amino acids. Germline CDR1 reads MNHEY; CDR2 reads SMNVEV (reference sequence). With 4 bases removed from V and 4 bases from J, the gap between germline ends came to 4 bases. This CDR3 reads CASSSRETQYF. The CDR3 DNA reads TGTGCCAGCAGTTCCAGAGAGACCCAGTACTTC.

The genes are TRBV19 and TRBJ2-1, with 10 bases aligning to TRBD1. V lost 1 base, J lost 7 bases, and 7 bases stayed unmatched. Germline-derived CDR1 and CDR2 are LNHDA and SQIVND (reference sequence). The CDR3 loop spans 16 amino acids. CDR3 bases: TGTGCCAGTAGTATAGTTACGGGACAGGGGCAGAATGAGCAGTTCTTC. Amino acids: CASSIVTGQGQNEQFF.

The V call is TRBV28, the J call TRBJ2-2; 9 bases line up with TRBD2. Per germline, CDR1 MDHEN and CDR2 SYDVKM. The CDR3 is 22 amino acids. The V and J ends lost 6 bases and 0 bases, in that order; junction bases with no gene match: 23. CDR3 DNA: TGTGCCAGCAGACTGACCCTCGGGACGGATTATAGCGGGAGAGCGAACACCGGGGAGCTGTTTTTT. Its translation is CASRLTLGTDYSGRANTGELFF. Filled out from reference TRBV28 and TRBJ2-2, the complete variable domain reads DVKVTQSSRYLVKRTGEKVFLECVQDMDHENMFWYRQDPGLGLRLIYFSYDVKMKEKGDIPEGYSVSREKKERFSLILESASTNQTSMYLCASRLTLGTDYSGRANTGELFFGEGSRLTVL.

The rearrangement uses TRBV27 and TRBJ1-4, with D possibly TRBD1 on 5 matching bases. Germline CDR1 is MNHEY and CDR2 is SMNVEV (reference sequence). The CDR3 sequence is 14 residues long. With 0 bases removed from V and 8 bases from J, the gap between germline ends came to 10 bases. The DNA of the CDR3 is TGTGCCAGCAGTTTATCAGGGGCGGGAGAAAAACTGTTTTTT. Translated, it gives CASSLSGAGEKLFF. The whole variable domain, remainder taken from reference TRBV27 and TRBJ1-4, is EAQVTQNPRYLITVTGKKLTVTCSQNMNHEYMSWYRQDPGLGLRQIYYSMNVEVTDKGDVPEGYKVSRKEKRNFPLILESPSPNQTSLYFCASSLSGAGEKLFFGSGTQLSVL.

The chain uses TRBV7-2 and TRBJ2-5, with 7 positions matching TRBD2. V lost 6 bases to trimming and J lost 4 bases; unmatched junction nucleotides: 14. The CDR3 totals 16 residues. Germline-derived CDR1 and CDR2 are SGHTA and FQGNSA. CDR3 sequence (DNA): TGTGCCAGCAGTTCAACAACTGGCGGGGGTGGAGAGACCCAGTACTTC. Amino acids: CASSSTTGGGGETQYF.

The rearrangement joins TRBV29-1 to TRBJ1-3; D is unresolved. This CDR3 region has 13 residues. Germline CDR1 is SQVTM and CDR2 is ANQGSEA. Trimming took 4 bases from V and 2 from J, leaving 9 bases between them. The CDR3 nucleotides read TGCAGCGTTGTTTCAGGTCCTGGAAACACCATATATTTT. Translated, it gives CSVVSGPGNTIYF. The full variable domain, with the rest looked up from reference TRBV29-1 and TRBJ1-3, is SAVISQKPSRDICQRGTSLTIQCQVDSQVTMMFWYRQQPGQSLTLIATANQGSEATYESGFVIDKFPISRPNLTFSTLTVSNMSPEDSSIYLCSVVSGPGNTIYFGEGSWLTVV.

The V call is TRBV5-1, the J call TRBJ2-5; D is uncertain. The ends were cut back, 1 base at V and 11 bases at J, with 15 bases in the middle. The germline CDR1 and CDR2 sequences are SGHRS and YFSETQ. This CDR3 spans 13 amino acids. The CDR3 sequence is CASSLSVAEEQYF. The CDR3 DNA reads TGCGCCAGCAGCTTGTCGGTGGCGGAAGAGCAGTACTTC.

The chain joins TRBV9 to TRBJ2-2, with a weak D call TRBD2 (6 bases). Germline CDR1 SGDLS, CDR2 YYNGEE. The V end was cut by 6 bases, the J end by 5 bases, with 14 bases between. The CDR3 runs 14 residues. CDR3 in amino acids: CASKVTGETGELFF. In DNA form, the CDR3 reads TGTGCCAGCAAGGTGACGGGAGAAACCGGGGAGCTGTTTTTT.

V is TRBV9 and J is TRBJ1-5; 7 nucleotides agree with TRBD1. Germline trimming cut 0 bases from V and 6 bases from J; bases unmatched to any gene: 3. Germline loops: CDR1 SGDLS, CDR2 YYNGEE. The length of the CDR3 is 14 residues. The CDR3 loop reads CASSVGTGAQPQHF. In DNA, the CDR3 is TGTGCCAGCAGCGTAGGGACAGGAGCTCAGCCCCAGCATTTT.

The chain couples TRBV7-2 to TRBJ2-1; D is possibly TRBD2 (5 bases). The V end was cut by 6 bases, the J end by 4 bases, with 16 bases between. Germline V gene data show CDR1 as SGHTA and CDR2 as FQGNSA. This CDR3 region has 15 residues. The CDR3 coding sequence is TGTGCCAGCAGGCCCCCAGCAGCGGATTACAATGAGCAGTTCTTC. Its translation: CASRPPAADYNEQFF.